These 30 T cell receptor beta chains came from one sample sequenced in a study of Graves' ophthalmopathy and Graves' hyperthyroidism. The sequenced template was RNA, covering the TCR beta CDR3 region. HTBI primers served in a first-round RT-PCR, which a second-round multiplex PCR followed. One entry per CDR3 protein, called by TCRdb with MiXCR from the multiplex PCR reads. The sample has some 350,000 distinct CDR3 sequences, about 18% seen once; the top ten hold 2% to 3%. Sequenced: peripheral blood. These receptors were obtained from an adult woman with stable Graves' hyperthyroidism.

This clonotype occurred many times. J is TRBJ2-5 and V is TRBV28; 7 nucleotides align to TRBD1. Germline CDR1 MDHEN, CDR2 SYDVKM. There are 14 residues in the CDR3. Trimming removed 8 bases from V and 1 base from J; junction bases left unmatched: 7. In DNA, the CDR3 is TGTGCCAGCTCTGGACAGGCAGCCCAAGAGACCCAGTACTTC. Protein sequence: CASSGQAAQETQYF.

Concerning this clonotype itself: This clone may be a read error of a much larger clone one base away. The rearrangement uses TRBV6-2 or TRBV6-3 and TRBJ1-1, with D uncertain. The CDR3 covers 12 residues. Germline lookup yields CDR1 MNHEY and CDR2 SVGEGT. The CDR3 loop is CASSHPGTEDFF. The CDR3 nucleotides read TGTGCCAGCAGCCATCCCGGCACTGAAGATTTCTTT.

This clonotype was seen many times. This chain joins TRBV2 and TRBJ2-5, with D hard to call. V gave up 2 bases and J gave up 5 bases, with 12 bases separating them. Per germline, CDR1 SNHLY and CDR2 FYNNEI. The CDR3 covers 14 residues. The CDR3 spells CASSELGGGETQYF. The CDR3 DNA follows: TGTGCCAGCAGTGAACTCGGTGGTGGGGAGACCCAGTACTTC.

Ten or more counts support this clonotype. The CDR3 protein is CASSVDSVQETQYF. In nucleotides, the CDR3 is TGTGCCAGCAGCGTAGACTCCGTCCAAGAGACCCAGTACTTC. V is TRBV9 and J is TRBJ2-5, with unresolved D. Germline V gene sequence: CDR1 SGDLS, CDR2 YYNGEE. The CDR3 covers 14 residues. V was pared by 0 bases and J by 1 base, with 7 bases between.

There are a few counts of this clonotype. This chain uses TRBV5-5 with TRBJ2-7; a weak D match, TRBD2 (7 bases). This CDR3 has 15 residues. Trimming took off 2 bases at V and 2 bases at J, with 14 bases between the two ends. CDR1 is SGHKS and CDR2 is YYEKEE in the germline V gene (reference sequence). In DNA, the CDR3 is TGTGCCAGCAGCTTTAACCGGGGGGCGACCTACGAGCAGTACTTC. Protein sequence: CASSFNRGATYEQYF.

With regard to this clonotype: This may arise from a read error, as a much more abundant clone is one base away. The chain has TRBV30 and TRBJ2-7; D is possibly TRBD1 or TRBD2 (6 bases each). The length of the CDR3 is 13 residues. Per the germline V gene, CDR1 is GTSNPN and CDR2 is SVGIG (reference sequence). Trimming took off 2 bases at V and 3 bases at J, with 11 bases between the two ends. The CDR3 DNA reads as TGTGCCTGGAGTATAGGAGGGGGCTACGAGCAGTACTTC. Encoded protein: CAWSIGGGYEQYF.

This clonotype was observed at least ten times. The chain carries TRBV7-2 and TRBJ1-2; D is unclear. Trimming took off 1 base at V and 2 bases at J, with 8 bases between the two ends. The germline V gene has CDR1 SGHTA and CDR2 FQGNSA. This CDR3 is 14 amino acids long. The DNA for the CDR3 is TGTGCCAGCAGCTTAGAGTCGGACAACTATGGCTACACCTTC. It codes for CASSLESDNYGYTF. Full variable domain (rest looked up from reference TRBV7-2 and TRBJ1-2): GAGVSQSPSNKVTEKGKDVELRCDPISGHTALYWYRQSLGQGLEFLIYFQGNSAPDKSGLPSDRFSAERTGGSVSTLTIQRTQQEDSAVYLCASSLESDNYGYTFGSGTRLTVV.

This clonotype occurred many times. This chain joins TRBV6-1 and TRBJ2-7; TRBD1 matches at 9 bases. The germline V gene encodes CDR1 MNHNS and CDR2 SASEGT. Trimming removed 5 bases from V and 5 bases from J; junction bases left unmatched: 10. The CDR3 loop spans 15 amino acids. Written as DNA, the CDR3 is TGTGCCAGCAGTACACGGGACAGGGCGCACCACGAGCAGTACTTC. Residues: CASSTRDRAHHEQYF.

This clonotype was seen ten or more times. This CDR3 is CAISAIGYEQYF. In DNA, the CDR3 is TGTGCCATCAGCGCCATCGGATACGAGCAGTACTTC. V and J are TRBV10-3 and TRBJ2-7; no reliable D call. Germline V gene lookup returns CDR1 ENHRY and CDR2 SYGVKD. V lost 6 bases and J 4 bases, leaving 10 bases between the germline ends. This CDR3 comprises 12 residues.

This clonotype appeared many times. This chain joins TRBV15 and TRBJ2-7; 8 positions match TRBD2. Looked up from germline, CDR1 is LNHNV and CDR2 is YYDKDF (reference sequence). CDR3 size: 13 residues. The V gene end was trimmed by 3 bases and the J gene end by 6 bases; junction bases not matched to a gene: 4. The CDR3 DNA follows: TGTGCCACCAGCAGTGATCGGGGGGGCGAGCAGTACTTC. Its protein product is CATSSDRGGEQYF.

This clonotype was counted at least ten times. The chain links TRBV6-2 or TRBV6-3 to TRBJ1-1; 7 nucleotides match TRBD1. Trimming removed 2 bases from V and 4 bases from J; junction bases left unmatched: 13. CDR1 MNHEY and CDR2 SVGEGT come from the germline V gene. The CDR3 consists of 17 residues. CDR3 nucleotides: TGTGCCAGCAGTTACCTCCGGGGGAGGGGGCAAGGCACTGAAGCTTTCTTT. It encodes CASSYLRGRGQGTEAFF.

The table lists this clonotype with many counts. This rearrangement joins TRBV27 to TRBJ1-2; D gene ambiguous. The CDR3 runs to 17 residues. V shed 2 bases and J shed 2 bases, with 18 bases lying between them. Germline CDR1 reads MNHEY; CDR2 reads SMNVEV (reference sequence). Here the CDR3 DNA reads TGTGCCAGCAGTTTAGACTACTCAGACGGAAGGAACTATGGCTACACCTTC. Translating it yields CASSLDYSDGRNYGYTF.

This clonotype has at least ten counts. The chain carries TRBV28 and TRBJ1-5; perhaps TRBD1 as D (5 bases). Trimming left V 4 bases short and J 4 bases short, with 17 bases between. CDR3 length: 16 residues. Germline loops: CDR1 MDHEN, CDR2 SYDVKM. The CDR3: CASSSRTGTVNQPQHF. CDR3 sequence (DNA): TGTGCCAGCAGTTCCAGGACCGGGACGGTGAATCAGCCCCAGCATTTT.

In this sample, this clonotype turned up many times. Here the CDR3 reads CASSSGQRRVTGELFF. CDR3 bases: TGTGCCAGCAGCAGCGGACAGAGAAGGGTCACCGGGGAGCTGTTTTTT. This rearrangement joins TRBV5-6 to TRBJ2-2; possibly TRBD1 for D (6 bases). CDR1 is SGHDT and CDR2 is YYEEEE in the germline V gene. The CDR3 is 16 residues long. Trimming left V 4 bases short and J 4 bases short, with 17 bases between. The full variable domain, completed using reference TRBV5-6 and TRBJ2-2, is DAGVTQSPTHLIKTRGQQVTLRCSPKSGHDTVSWYQQALGQGPQFIFQYYEEEERQRGNFPDRFSGHQFPNYSSELNVNALLLGDSALYLCASSSGQRRVTGELFFGEGSRLTVL.

There are many counts of this clonotype. V gene TRBV28 combines with J gene TRBJ2-7; 15 nucleotides agree with TRBD2. Germline V lookup: CDR1 MDHEN, CDR2 SYDVKM. The CDR3 is made up of 16 amino acids. V gave up 10 bases and J gave up 0 bases; unmatched junction bases: 7. The chain's CDR3 is CATRGLAGGPSYEQYF. The CDR3 DNA reads TGTGCCACCAGGGGACTAGCGGGAGGACCCTCCTACGAGCAGTACTTC.

This clonotype was seen ten or more times. This chain links TRBV28 with TRBJ2-2, with unresolved D. Per germline, CDR1 MDHEN and CDR2 SYDVKM. CDR3 length equals 15 residues. Trimming removed 1 base from V and 7 bases from J, with 13 bases in between. CDR3 nucleotides: TGTGCCAGCAGTTTATACCCAGACTCGAACGGGGAGCTGTTTTTT. It encodes CASSLYPDSNGELFF.

This clonotype was found many times. The gene calls are TRBV4-1 and TRBJ1-2, with D possibly matching TRBD1 (6 bases). The CDR3 has 15 residues. Germline assignment: CDR1 MGHRA and CDR2 YSYEKL. V lost 0 bases and J 4 bases, leaving 12 bases between the germline ends. CDR3 in DNA: TGCGCCAGCAGCCAAGATGGTGGGGGCATCTATGGCTACACCTTC. Encoded protein: CASSQDGGGIYGYTF.

The V gene is TRBV4-2, the J gene TRBJ2-5, with TRBD2 identical over 8 bases. Germline loops: CDR1 LGHNA, CDR2 YNFKEQ. The CDR3 totals 17 residues. V trimming: 2 bases; J trimming: 5 bases; junction bases outside the gene matches: 13. In DNA form, the CDR3 reads TGTGCCAGCAGCCAATCACTAGCGGTAGTTATCTCGGAGACCCAGTACTTC. It specifies CASSQSLAVVISETQYF.

V is TRBV12-3 or TRBV12-4 and J is TRBJ1-2, with D possibly matching TRBD1 (5 bases). CDR3 size: 15 residues. V was shortened by 7 bases and J by 8 bases, with 23 bases between the two germline ends. CDR3 amino acids: CASKLSRFGGTGYTF. For the CDR3, the DNA is TGTGCCAGCAAGCTGTCCCGTTTCGGGGGGACGGGCTACACCTTC.

This clonotype has ten or more counts. This chain links TRBV20-1 with TRBJ1-5; D may be TRBD1 (6 bases). Germline CDR1 and CDR2: DFQATT and SNEGSKA (reference sequence). This CDR3 has 14 amino acids. V lost 3 bases and J lost 1, with 10 bases in between. The CDR3 is CSARFGQSNQPQHF. The CDR3 nucleotides are TGCAGTGCTAGGTTCGGACAGAGCAATCAGCCCCAGCATTTT.

This clonotype was seen repeatedly, ten times or more. V gene TRBV6-5 combines with J gene TRBJ2-7; D uncertain. Germline V gene data show CDR1 as MNHEY and CDR2 as SVGAGI. V was clipped by 7 bases and J by 2 bases, with 6 bases between them. The CDR3 is 11 amino acids. The CDR3 sequence: CASTVAYEQYF. In DNA, the CDR3 is TGTGCCAGCACAGTAGCCTACGAGCAGTACTTC.

The sample holds many counts of this clonotype. The chain joins TRBV7-3 to TRBJ1-2; D is unresolved. The CDR3 is made up of 13 amino acids. CDR1 is SGHTA, CDR2 FQGTGA, per germline. V was shortened by 5 bases and J by 6 bases, with 13 bases between the two germline ends. The CDR3 sequence: CASSPLGGHGYTF. The CDR3, as DNA: TGTGCCAGCAGCCCTCTTGGCGGCCATGGCTACACCTTC.

The sample holds many counts of this clonotype. This chain links TRBV29-1 with TRBJ2-5; maybe TRBD1 (6 bases). V was trimmed by 4 bases and J by 2 bases, leaving 11 bases between them. This CDR3 has 13 residues. Germline lookup yields CDR1 SQVTM and CDR2 ANQGSEA. CDR3 sequence reads: CSVGPQGQETQYF. CDR3 in DNA: TGCAGCGTTGGGCCACAGGGACAAGAGACCCAGTACTTC.

This clonotype was seen ten or more times. V is TRBV4-2 and J is TRBJ2-5; no clear D gene. Germline-derived CDR1 and CDR2 are LGHNA and YNFKEQ. CDR3 length: 15 residues. Trimming took off 0 bases at V and 2 bases at J, with 10 bases between the two ends. The DNA for the CDR3 is TGTGCCAGCAGCCAAGATTTTACACCTCAAGAGACCCAGTACTTC. Residues: CASSQDFTPQETQYF.

Ten or more counts support this clonotype. The chain recombines TRBV4-1 with TRBJ2-2, with D perhaps assigned TRBD1 or TRBD2 (5 bases each). Germline CDR1 and CDR2: MGHRA and YSYEKL. The CDR3 has 15 amino acids. Trimming took 4 bases from V and 10 from J, leaving 19 bases between them. The CDR3, as DNA: TGCGCCAGCAGCCCGCCCGGCCTAGTGGGGGTGGAGCTGTTTTTT. It codes for CASSPPGLVGVELFF.

This clonotype was found many times. The chain employs TRBV2 and TRBJ1-5, with 8 bases identical to TRBD1. Germline-derived CDR1 and CDR2 are SNHLY and FYNNEI. With 7 bases clipped from V and 6 bases from J, the junction kept 8 bases outside the gene matches. The CDR3 sequence is 14 residues long. The CDR3 reads CASTEDRVSQPQHF. The DNA of the CDR3 is TGTGCCAGCACCGAGGACAGGGTGAGTCAGCCCCAGCATTTT.

The sample holds many counts of this clonotype. The chain combines TRBV28 with TRBJ1-1; D might be TRBD1 (5 bases). V was clipped by 7 bases and J by 12 bases, with 30 bases between them. The germline gives CDR1 MDHEN, CDR2 SYDVKM. The CDR3 is 16 residues long. The CDR3 spells CASKGWATGPLMGPFF. The DNA for the CDR3 is TGTGCCAGCAAGGGTTGGGCTACGGGACCTCTGATGGGGCCTTTCTTT.

There are many counts of this clonotype. V gene TRBV7-3 combines with J gene TRBJ1-2; 8 positions match TRBD1. The ends lost 7 bases at V and 2 bases at J; junction bases unmatched: 12. The V gene's germline CDR1 is SGHTA and CDR2 FQGTGA. This CDR3 is 16 amino acids long. DNA for the CDR3: TGTGCCAGCAACGGGAGGTTTGACAGGGGAAACTATGGCTACACCTTC. This translates into CASNGRFDRGNYGYTF.

Notes on this clonotype: The CDR3 does not close with the conserved phenylalanine or tryptophan, likely indicating a read error. This chain uses TRBV5-1 with TRBJ2-7; D might be TRBD1 or TRBD2, each matching 6 bases. Between the trimmed V and J ends, which lost 0 bases and 0 bases, there was a span of 7 bases. The CDR3 loop spans 14 amino acids. CDR1 and CDR2 from the germline V gene are SGHRS and YFSETQ. DNA for the CDR3: TGCGCCAGCAGCTTGGAGGGGGGCTCCTACGAGCAGTACTTG. Amino acid sequence: CASSLEGGSYEQYL.

This clonotype was found many times. The genes are TRBV6-5 and TRBJ2-7; no firm D call. CDR3 size: 16 residues. The germline CDR1 and CDR2 sequences are MNHEY and SVGAGI. Trimming cost V 4 bases and J 0 bases, with 16 bases left between them. CDR3: CASSLGKGGLSYEQYF. Here the CDR3 DNA reads TGTGCCAGCAGTTTGGGCAAAGGTGGGCTCTCCTACGAGCAGTACTTC.